This T cell receptor (beta chain) was recovered during a study of T cells in Graves' hyperthyroidism and ophthalmopathy. Many counts were recorded for this clonotype. Those with hyperthyroidism were 18 to 65 years old, newly diagnosed, and ill for under 2 months. TCR beta CDR3 region amplification was performed from RNA transcripts. During a first-round RT-PCR of the TCR CDR3, the HTBI primer set was used. TCRdb itself ran the multiplex PCR reads through MiXCR, one entry per CDR3 protein. The sample lists about 560,000 distinct CDR3 sequences, around 17% occurring once. This CDR3 contains 13 residues. J was trimmed by 5 bases and V by 6 bases; bases with no gene match: 5. Per germline, CDR1 DFQATT and CDR2 SNEGSKA (reference sequence).

The V call is TRBV20-1, the J call TRBJ2-3; 10 bases are a match to TRBD2. The specimen was blood. The sequence was obtained from a young woman with Graves' hyperthyroidism. The CDR3 nucleotides are TGCAGTGCCGGACTAGCGGATGGAGATACGCAGTATTTT. As protein: CSAGLADGDTQYF.